The rows below give T cell receptor beta chains drawn from one sample of a study of radiation and T cells in renal cell carcinoma. Here immunoSEQ multiplex PCR was the method, and the copy in TCRdb shows in-frame clones only, minus some. The sample lists approximately 150,000 clones, approximately 86% occurring once. The sequences come from blood, collected from a patient whose treatment included radiotherapy and nephrectomy. These TCRs come from a woman in her forties or fifties with renal cell carcinoma. Both conserved end residues are part of each CDR3. D genes are given only for firm matches. The size entry is marked missing in some rows and otherwise reads once, few, many or a size class.

J gene	V gene	clone size	D gene	CDR3 DNA	CDR3 protein
TRBJ2-2	TRBV9	NA	NA	TGTGCCAGCAGCGTCAGCGGGTGGAACACCGGGGAGCTGTTTTTT	CASSVSGWNTGELFF
TRBJ1-2	TRBV27	NA	NA	TGTGCCAGCAGTTCAACGGGGGCGCCGGACTATGGCTACACCTTC	CASSSTGAPDYGYTF
TRBJ1-1	TRBV5-4	few	NA	TGTGCCAGCAGCCACGACATGGGGAACACTGAAGCTTTCTTT	CASSHDMGNTEAFF
TRBJ2-1	TRBV5-4	NA	TRBD1	TGTGCCAGCAGCTTGCAGGGGGCGAATGAGCAGTTCTTC	CASSLQGANEQFF
TRBJ2-3	TRBV28	NA	TRBD2	TGTGCCAGCAGTACCTCCCTGGGACTAGCGGGAGAAACAGATACGCAGTATTTT	CASSTSLGLAGETDTQYF
TRBJ1-2	TRBV28	NA	TRBD1	TGTGCCAGCAGTACTCCGGACAGGGTCTATGGCTACACCTTC	CASSTPDRVYGYTF
TRBJ2-6	TRBV29-1	few	NA	TGCAGCGTTCTTCAAGGGGATGGGGCCAACGTCCTGACTTTC	CSVLQGDGANVLTF
TRBJ1-1	TRBV19	NA	NA	TGTGCCAATTTAGGGGGGACTGAAGCTTTCTTT	CANLGGTEAFF
TRBJ2-7	TRBV5-5	NA	NA	TGTGCCAGCAGCTCTTTGACAGGTTACGAGCAGTACTTC	CASSSLTGYEQYF
TRBJ1-3	TRBV7-2	NA	NA	TGTGCCAGCAGCCAAGACCGGGGGGGCAGAGGTAACACCATATATTTT	CASSQDRGGRGNTIYF